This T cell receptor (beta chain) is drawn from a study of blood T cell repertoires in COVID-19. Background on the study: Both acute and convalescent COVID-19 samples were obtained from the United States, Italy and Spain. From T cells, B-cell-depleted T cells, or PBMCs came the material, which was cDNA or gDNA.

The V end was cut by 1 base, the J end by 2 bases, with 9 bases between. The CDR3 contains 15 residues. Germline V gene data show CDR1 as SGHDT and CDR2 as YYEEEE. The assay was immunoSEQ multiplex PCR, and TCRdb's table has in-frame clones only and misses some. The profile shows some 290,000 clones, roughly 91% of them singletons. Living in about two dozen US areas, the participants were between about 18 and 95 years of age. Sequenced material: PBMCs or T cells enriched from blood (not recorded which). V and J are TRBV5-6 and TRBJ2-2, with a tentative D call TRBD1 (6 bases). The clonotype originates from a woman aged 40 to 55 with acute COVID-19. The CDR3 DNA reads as TGTGCCAGCAGCTTGAACAGGGTAAACACCGGGGAGCTGTTTTTT. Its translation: CASSLNRVNTGELFF.